These 9 T cell receptor beta chains came from one sample sequenced in a study of OX40 agonist ivuxolimab in advanced cancers. Library construction relied on the immunoSEQ multiplex PCR assay. This immuneACCESS table, as held by TCRdb, lists in-frame sequences with V and J called but not all clones. Of the missing ones, under half trace to an unresolved V gene in checked studies; the others have no known cause. This sample comprises fewer than 90,000 clones, 86% of them detected only once. In total, the top ten clones hold around 0.78% of the sample. The specimen was CD4+ or CD8+ T cells sorted from blood, collected in a trial of the OX40 agonist ivuxolimab. The receptors shown here come from an adult with an advanced solid tumor such as melanoma, head and neck, liver or kidney cancer.

The V and J genes are TRBV27 and TRBJ1-1; D ambiguous. V was cut by 10 bases and J by 1 base, with 13 bases left in between. The germline gives CDR1 MNHEY, CDR2 SMNVEV (reference sequence). The CDR3 is 13 amino acids. The CDR3 DNA sequence: TGTGCCACCGGTGAAAGACAGAACACTGAAGCTTTCTTT. This gives the protein CATGERQNTEAFF.

This chain joins TRBV14 and TRBJ2-1; possible D gene TRBD2, 5 bases. Between the trimmed V and J ends, which lost 1 base and 6 bases, there was a span of 10 bases. CDR3 length: 14 amino acids. Per the germline V gene, CDR1 is SGHDN and CDR2 is FVKESK. The CDR3 loop is CASSQVIRGNEQFF. DNA of the CDR3: TGTGCCAGCAGCCAAGTTATCCGGGGCAATGAGCAGTTCTTC. Combining the CDR3 with reference TRBV14 and TRBJ2-1 gives the whole variable domain EAGVTQFPSHSVIEKGQTVTLRCDPISGHDNLYWYRRVMGKEIKFLLHFVKESKQDESGMPNNRFLAERTGGTYSTLKVQPAELEDSGVYFCASSQVIRGNEQFFGPGTRLTVL.

This sequence joins TRBV7-2 and TRBJ2-2; D gene ambiguous. Per the germline V gene, CDR1 is SGHTA and CDR2 is FQGNSA. V shed 2 bases and J shed 7 bases, with 5 bases lying between them. The CDR3 consists of 12 residues. The CDR3 region has the DNA TGTGCCAGCAGCTTATGGGGCGGGGAGCTGTTTTTT. The encoded protein is CASSLWGGELFF.

The chain links TRBV7-3 to TRBJ2-2; tentatively, D is TRBD1 or TRBD2 (5 bases each). Trimming shortened V by 5 bases and J by 1 base, and 11 bases separated the two germline ends. Per the germline V gene, CDR1 is SGHTA and CDR2 is FQGTGA. This CDR3 region has 15 residues. Written as DNA, the CDR3 is TGTGCCAGCAGCCCCCGGGGACGGAACACCGGGGAGCTGTTTTTT. Encoded protein: CASSPRGRNTGELFF.

The rearrangement links TRBV5-8 to TRBJ1-1; D unclear. Germline loops: CDR1 SGHTS, CDR2 YDEGEE. The CDR3 is 14 amino acids. Between the trimmed V and J ends, which lost 3 bases and 0 bases, there was a span of 9 bases. The CDR3 region is CASSSGYVNTEAFF. For the CDR3, the DNA is TGTGCCAGCAGCTCGGGATATGTGAACACTGAAGCTTTCTTT.

This chain links TRBV6-6 with TRBJ1-2; no definite D call. V dropped 6 bases and J dropped 4 bases, with 6 bases sitting between them. This CDR3 is built from 11 residues. Per germline, CDR1 MNHNY and CDR2 SVGAGI (reference sequence). The chain's CDR3 is CASSSTYGYTF. CDR3 coding DNA: TGTGCCAGCAGCTCCACCTATGGCTACACCTTC.

The rearrangement uses TRBV6-5 and TRBJ2-1; D gene unclear. From germline, CDR1 is MNHEY and CDR2 SVGAGI. The germline V and J ends were trimmed by 7 bases and 2 bases, with 9 bases remaining between them. CDR3 size: 13 residues. The CDR3: CASTPPPYNEQFF. In nucleotides, the CDR3 is TGTGCCAGCACCCCGCCCCCCTACAATGAGCAGTTCTTC.

This chain connects TRBV28 to TRBJ1-2; D is perhaps TRBD1 (6 bases). The CDR3 has 12 amino acids. V gave up 6 bases and J gave up 5 bases, with 10 bases separating them. Germline-derived CDR1 and CDR2 are MDHEN and SYDVKM. For the CDR3, the DNA is TGTGCCAGCAGATACAGGGAGTATGGCTACACCTTC. Protein product: CASRYREYGYTF.

The chain links TRBV4-1 to TRBJ1-6; the D gene is possibly TRBD1 (5 bases). This CDR3 is built from 13 residues. Germline values: CDR1 MGHRA, CDR2 YSYEKL. Trimming removed 3 bases from V and 14 bases from J, with 14 bases in between. The CDR3 DNA reads as TGCGCCAGCAGCCAGCTCCAAAGGGGTTCCCTCCACTTT. Residues: CASSQLQRGSLHF.